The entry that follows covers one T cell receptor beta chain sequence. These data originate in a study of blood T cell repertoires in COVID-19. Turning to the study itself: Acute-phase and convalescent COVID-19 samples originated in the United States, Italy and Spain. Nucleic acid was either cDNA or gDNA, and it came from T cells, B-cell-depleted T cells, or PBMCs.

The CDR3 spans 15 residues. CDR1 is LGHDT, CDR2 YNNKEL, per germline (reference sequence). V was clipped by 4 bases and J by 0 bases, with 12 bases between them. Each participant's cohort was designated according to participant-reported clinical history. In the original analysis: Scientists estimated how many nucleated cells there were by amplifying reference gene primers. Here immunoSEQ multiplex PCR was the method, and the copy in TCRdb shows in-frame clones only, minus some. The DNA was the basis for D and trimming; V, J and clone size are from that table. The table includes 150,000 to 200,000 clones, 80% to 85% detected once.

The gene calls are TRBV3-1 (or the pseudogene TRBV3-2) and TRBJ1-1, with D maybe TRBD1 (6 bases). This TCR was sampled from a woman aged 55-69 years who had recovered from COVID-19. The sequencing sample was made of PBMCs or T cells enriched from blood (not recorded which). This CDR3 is CASSPPGGLNTEAFF. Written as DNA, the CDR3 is TGTGCCAGCAGCCCACCCGGGGGGCTGAACACTGAAGCTTTCTTT.